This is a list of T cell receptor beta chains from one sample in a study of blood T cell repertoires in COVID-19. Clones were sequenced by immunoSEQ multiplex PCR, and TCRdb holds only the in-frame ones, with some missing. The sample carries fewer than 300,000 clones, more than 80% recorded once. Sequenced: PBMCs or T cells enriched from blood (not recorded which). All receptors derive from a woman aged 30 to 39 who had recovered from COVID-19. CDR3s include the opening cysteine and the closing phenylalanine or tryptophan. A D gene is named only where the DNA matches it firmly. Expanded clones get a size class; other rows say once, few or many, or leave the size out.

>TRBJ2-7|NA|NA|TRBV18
TGTGCCAGCTCACCAGCCGGGGGCTACGAGCAGTACTTC
CASSPAGGYEQYF
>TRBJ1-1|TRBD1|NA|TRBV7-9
TGTGCCAGCAGCTGGGAACCTGACAGGGGGCAAACTGAAGCTTTCTTT
CASSWEPDRGQTEAFF
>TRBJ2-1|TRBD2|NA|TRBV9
TGTGCCAGCAGCGGGACTAGCGGGAGGGCCAAGTACAATGAGCAGTTCTTC
CASSGTSGRAKYNEQFF
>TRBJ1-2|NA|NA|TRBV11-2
TGTGCCAGCAGCTTAGGGGCAGCCTTCTATGGCTACACCTTC
CASSLGAAFYGYTF
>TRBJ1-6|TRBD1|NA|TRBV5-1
TGCGCCAGCAGCTACACCCGGGACAGGGGGAATTCACCCCTCCACTTT
CASSYTRDRGNSPLHF
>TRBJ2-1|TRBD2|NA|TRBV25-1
TGTGCCAGCAGTGAATATGGCGGGACTAGCAGGCACAATGAGCAGTTCTTC
CASSEYGGTSRHNEQFF
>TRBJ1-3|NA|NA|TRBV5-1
TGCGCCAGCAGCCGTGGGCCAGCGGGAGGAAACACCATATATTTT
CASSRGPAGGNTIYF
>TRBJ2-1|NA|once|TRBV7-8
TGTGCCAGCAGCTCAGCTACGACAGCCTATTACAATGAGCAGTTCTTC
CASSSATTAYYNEQFF
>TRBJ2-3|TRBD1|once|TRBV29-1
TGCAGCGTTGGAGGAGGACAGGGTGATACGCAGTATTTT
CSVGGGQGDTQYF
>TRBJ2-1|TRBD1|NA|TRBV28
TGTGCCAGCAGTGGGACAGGGGACAACCTCTCCTACAATGAGCAGTTCTTC
CASSGTGDNLSYNEQFF
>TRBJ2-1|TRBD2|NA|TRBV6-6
TGTGCCAGCAGTTCGGTACCGGGACTAGCGGACAATGAGCAGTTCTTC
CASSSVPGLADNEQFF
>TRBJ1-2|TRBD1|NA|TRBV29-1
TGCAGCGCCACAGGGGTAGTTGGGTATGGCTACACCTTC
CSATGVVGYGYTF
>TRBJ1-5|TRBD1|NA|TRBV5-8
TGTGCCAGCAGCATAGACAGGGGGTTTAGCAATCAGCCCCAGCATTTT
CASSIDRGFSNQPQHF
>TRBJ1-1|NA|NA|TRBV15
TGTGCCACCAGCAGAGGGGGGGAAGGGAACACTGAAGCTTTCTTT
CATSRGGEGNTEAFF
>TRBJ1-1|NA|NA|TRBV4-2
TGTGCCAGCAGCCAAGAATTTCAGGGGTCTTGGGGCACTGAAGCTTTCTTT
CASSQEFQGSWGTEAFF
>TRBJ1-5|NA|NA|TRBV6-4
TGTGCCAGCAGCTTACAGGGTGGTCAGCCCCAGCATTTT
CASSLQGGQPQHF
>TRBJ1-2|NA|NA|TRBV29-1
TGCAGCGTAGACACCGGGGTCTATGGCTACACCTTC
CSVDTGVYGYTF
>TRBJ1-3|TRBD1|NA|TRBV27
TGTGCCAGCAGCCTCTTTGGACAGGGGTCTGGAAACACCATATATTTT
CASSLFGQGSGNTIYF
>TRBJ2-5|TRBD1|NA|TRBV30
TGTGCCTGGAGTTCCGACAGGGGACGAGAGACCCAGTACTTC
CAWSSDRGRETQYF
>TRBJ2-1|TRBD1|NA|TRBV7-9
TGTGCCAGCACCAAGGGCAGGGGGTCGGGTGAGCAGTTCTTC
CASTKGRGSGEQFF
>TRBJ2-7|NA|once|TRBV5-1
TGCGCCAGCAGCCTTTCGGACGAGCAGTACTTC
CASSLSDEQYF
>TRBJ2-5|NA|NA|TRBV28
TGTGCCAGCAGTTCAGGACAGTTCCAAGAGACCCAGTACTTC
CASSSGQFQETQYF
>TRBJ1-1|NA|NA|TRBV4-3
TGCGCCAGCAGCCAAGGCCTTGGCCGGGACACTGAAGCTTTCTTT
CASSQGLGRDTEAFF
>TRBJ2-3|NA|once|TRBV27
TGTGCCAGCAGCCACACAGATACGCAGTATTTT
CASSHTDTQYF
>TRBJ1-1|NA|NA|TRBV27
TGTGCCAGCAGTTTCACAGGGTTGACTGAAGCTTTCTTT
CASSFTGLTEAFF
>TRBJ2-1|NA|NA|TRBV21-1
TGTGCCAGCAGCAAAGTTAAGGCGGGCTATCAGACCTACAATGAGCAGTTCTTC
CASSKVKAGYQTYNEQFF
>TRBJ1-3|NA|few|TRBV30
TGTGCCTGGACACCCAGGATATCTGGAAACACCATATATTTT
CAWTPRISGNTIYF
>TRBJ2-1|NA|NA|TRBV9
TGTGCCAGCAGCGTACTTCTTACAGGCTATGAGCAGTTCTTC
CASSVLLTGYEQFF
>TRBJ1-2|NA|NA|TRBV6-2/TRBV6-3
TGTGCCAGCAGCAGGAGGGAGTCTATGTATGGCTACACCTTC
CASSRRESMYGYTF
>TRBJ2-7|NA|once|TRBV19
TGTGCCAGTAGTATTCCGGGGTCCTACGAGCAGTACTTC
CASSIPGSYEQYF
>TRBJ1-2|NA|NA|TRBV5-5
TGTGCCAGCAGCATCACCCAGGGCGATGGCTATGGCTACACCTTC
CASSITQGDGYGYTF
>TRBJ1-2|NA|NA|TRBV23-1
TGCGCCAGCAGTCAAGTCGCAGACTATGGCTACACCTTC
CASSQVADYGYTF
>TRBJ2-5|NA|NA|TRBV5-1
TGCGCCAGCAGCTTGGGGCAGATACCCCAAGAGACCCAGTACTTC
CASSLGQIPQETQYF
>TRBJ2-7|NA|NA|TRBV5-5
TGTGCCAGCAGCGTTCAAACCAGCTCCTACGAGCAGTACTTC
CASSVQTSSYEQYF
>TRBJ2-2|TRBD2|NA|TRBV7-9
TGTGCCAGCAGGTCGACTAGCGTGAACACCGGGGAGCTGTTTTTT
CASRSTSVNTGELFF
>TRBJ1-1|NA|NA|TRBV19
TGTGCCAGTAGTATCGCGGAGAGCGAAGCTTTCTTT
CASSIAESEAFF
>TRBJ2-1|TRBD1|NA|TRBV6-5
TGTGCCAGCAGTCGCATAGAGGGGGCGAGGGATGAGCAGTTCTTC
CASSRIEGARDEQFF
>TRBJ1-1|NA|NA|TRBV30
TGTGCCTGGAGGGCAGGGTTTACGGGCACTGAAGCTTTCTTT
CAWRAGFTGTEAFF
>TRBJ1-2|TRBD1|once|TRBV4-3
TGCGCCAGCAGCAAATTTACCGGGACAGCCTATGGCTACACCTTC
CASSKFTGTAYGYTF
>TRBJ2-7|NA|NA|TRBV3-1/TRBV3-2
TGTGCCAGCAGCCAAGGAGTTTACGAGCAGTACTTC
CASSQGVYEQYF
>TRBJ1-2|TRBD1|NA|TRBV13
TGTGCCAGCAGCTCGGCCGGCGGGACAGGGGGTTATTATGGCTACACCTTC
CASSSAGGTGGYYGYTF
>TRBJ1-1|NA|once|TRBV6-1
TGTGCCAGCAGTGAAGAGCCATGGAACACTGAAGCTTTCTTT
CASSEEPWNTEAFF
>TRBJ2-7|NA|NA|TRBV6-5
TGTGCCAGCAGTCGGACAGATCTCTACGAGCAGTACTTC
CASSRTDLYEQYF
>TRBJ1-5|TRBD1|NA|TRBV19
TGTGCCACGCGCCGACAGGGTAGCAATCAGCCCCAGCATTTT
CATRRQGSNQPQHF
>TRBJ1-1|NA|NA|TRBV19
TGTGCCAGTAGTGCGGGGCAGGGTGTGATGACTGAAGCTTTCTTT
CASSAGQGVMTEAFF
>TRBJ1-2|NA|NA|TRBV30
TGTGCCTGGACGCAGGGGAATGGCTACACCTTC
CAWTQGNGYTF
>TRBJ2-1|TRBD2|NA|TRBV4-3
TGCGCCAGCAGCCAAGAATACTCGAGACTAGCGGGAGGGACTGAGCAGTTCTTC
CASSQEYSRLAGGTEQFF
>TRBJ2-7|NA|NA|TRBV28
TGTGCCAGCCGTCCTGGGACAAACTTCTACGAGCAGTACTTC
CASRPGTNFYEQYF
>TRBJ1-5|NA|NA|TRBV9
TGTGCCAGCAGCCACAACGGGGAATCTCGTCAGCCCCAGCATTTT
CASSHNGESRQPQHF
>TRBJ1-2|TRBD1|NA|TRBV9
TGTGCCAGCACCCTAACAGGGGAACTTAACTATGGCTACACCTTC
CASTLTGELNYGYTF
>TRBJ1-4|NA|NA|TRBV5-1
TGCGCCAGCAGCCAGGGTGTTGCCGGTGAAAAACTGTTTTTT
CASSQGVAGEKLFF
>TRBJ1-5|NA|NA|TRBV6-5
TGTGCCAGCAGTCCAGATCATAGCAATCAGCCCCAGCATTTT
CASSPDHSNQPQHF